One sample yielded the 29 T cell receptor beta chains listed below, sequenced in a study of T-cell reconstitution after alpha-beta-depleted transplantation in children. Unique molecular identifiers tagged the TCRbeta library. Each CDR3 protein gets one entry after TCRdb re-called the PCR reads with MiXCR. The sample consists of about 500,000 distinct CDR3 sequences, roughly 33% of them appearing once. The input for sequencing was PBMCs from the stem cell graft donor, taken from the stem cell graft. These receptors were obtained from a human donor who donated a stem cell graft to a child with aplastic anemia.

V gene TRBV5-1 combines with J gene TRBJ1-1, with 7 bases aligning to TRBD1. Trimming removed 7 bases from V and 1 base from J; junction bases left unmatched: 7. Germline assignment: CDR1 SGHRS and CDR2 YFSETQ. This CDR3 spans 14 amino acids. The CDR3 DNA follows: TGCGCCAGCGCACAACAGGGGAGGAACACTGAAGCTTTCTTT. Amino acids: CASAQQGRNTEAFF.

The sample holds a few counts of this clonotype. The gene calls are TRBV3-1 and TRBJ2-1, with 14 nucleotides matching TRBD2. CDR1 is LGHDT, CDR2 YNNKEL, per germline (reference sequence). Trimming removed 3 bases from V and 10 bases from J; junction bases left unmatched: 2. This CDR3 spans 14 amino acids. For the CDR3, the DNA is TGTGCCAGCAGCCAGGGACTAGCGGGAGTAGAGCAGTTCTTC. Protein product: CASSQGLAGVEQFF.

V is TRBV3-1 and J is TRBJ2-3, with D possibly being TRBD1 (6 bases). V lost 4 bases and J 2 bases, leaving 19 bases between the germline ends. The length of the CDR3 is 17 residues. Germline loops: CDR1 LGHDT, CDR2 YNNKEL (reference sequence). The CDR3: CASSPTGTPTVTDTQYF. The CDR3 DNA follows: TGTGCCAGCAGCCCGACGGGGACACCTACTGTCACAGATACGCAGTATTTT.

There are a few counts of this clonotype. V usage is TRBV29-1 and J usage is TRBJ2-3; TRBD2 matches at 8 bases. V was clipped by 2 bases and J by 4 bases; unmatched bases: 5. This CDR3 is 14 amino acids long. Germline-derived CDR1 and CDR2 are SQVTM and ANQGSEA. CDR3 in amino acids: CSVETGGAPDTQYF. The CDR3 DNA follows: TGCAGCGTTGAAACCGGGGGGGCCCCAGATACGCAGTATTTT.

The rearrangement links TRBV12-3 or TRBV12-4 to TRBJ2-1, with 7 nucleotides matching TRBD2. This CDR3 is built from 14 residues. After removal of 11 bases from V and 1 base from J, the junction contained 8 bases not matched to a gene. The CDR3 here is CALSTGRSYNEQFF. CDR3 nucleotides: TGTGCCCTATCCACCGGGAGGTCCTACAATGAGCAGTTCTTC.

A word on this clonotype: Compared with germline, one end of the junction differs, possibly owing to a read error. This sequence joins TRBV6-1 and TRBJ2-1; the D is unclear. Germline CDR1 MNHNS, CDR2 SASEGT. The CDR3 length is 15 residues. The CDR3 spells CASREARASVNEHFF. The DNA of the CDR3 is TGTGCCAGCCGTGAAGCGCGAGCGTCTGTCAATGAGCATTTCTTC.

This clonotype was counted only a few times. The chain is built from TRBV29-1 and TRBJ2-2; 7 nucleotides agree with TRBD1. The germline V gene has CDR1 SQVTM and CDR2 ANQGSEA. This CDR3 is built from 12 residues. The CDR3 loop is CSVRTGTGELFF. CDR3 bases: TGCAGTGTTCGGACAGGCACCGGGGAGCTGTTTTTT.

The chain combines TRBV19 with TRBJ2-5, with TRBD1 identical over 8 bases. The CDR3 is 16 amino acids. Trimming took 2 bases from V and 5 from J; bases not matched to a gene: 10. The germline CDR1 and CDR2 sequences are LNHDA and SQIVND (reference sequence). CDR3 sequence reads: CASSIQAGGKWETQYF. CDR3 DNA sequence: TGTGCCAGTAGTATACAGGCAGGGGGCAAATGGGAGACCCAGTACTTC.

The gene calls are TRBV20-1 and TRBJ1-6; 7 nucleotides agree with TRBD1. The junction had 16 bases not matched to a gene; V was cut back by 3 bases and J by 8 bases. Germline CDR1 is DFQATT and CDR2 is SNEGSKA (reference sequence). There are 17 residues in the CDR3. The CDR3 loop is CSASERTGPGVYSPLHF. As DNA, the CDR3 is TGCAGTGCTAGCGAGAGGACAGGCCCGGGGGTCTATTCACCCCTCCACTTT.

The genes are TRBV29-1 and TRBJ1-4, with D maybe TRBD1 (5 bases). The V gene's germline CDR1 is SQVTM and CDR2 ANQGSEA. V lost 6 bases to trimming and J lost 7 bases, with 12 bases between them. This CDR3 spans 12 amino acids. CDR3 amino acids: CSVGGGGEKLFF. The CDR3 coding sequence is TGCAGCGTCGGGGGTGGCGGTGAAAAACTGTTTTTT.

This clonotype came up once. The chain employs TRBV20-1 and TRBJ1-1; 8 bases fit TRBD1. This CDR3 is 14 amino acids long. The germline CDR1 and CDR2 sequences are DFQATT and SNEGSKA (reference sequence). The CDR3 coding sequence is TGCGGAACGACAGGGGTCAACCCGAACACTGAAGCTTTCTTT. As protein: CGTTGVNPNTEAFF.

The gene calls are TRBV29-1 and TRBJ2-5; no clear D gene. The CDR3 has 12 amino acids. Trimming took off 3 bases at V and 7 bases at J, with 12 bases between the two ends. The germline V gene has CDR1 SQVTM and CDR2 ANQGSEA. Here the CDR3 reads CSVEENVGTQYF. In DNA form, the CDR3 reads TGCAGCGTTGAGGAAAACGTAGGGACCCAGTACTTC.

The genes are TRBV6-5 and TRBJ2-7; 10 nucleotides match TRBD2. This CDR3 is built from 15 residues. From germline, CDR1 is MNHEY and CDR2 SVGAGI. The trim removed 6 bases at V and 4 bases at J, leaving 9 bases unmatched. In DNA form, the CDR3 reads TGTGCCAGCAGCTTAGGACTAGCGGAAATATACGAGCAGTACTTC. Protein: CASSLGLAEIYEQYF.

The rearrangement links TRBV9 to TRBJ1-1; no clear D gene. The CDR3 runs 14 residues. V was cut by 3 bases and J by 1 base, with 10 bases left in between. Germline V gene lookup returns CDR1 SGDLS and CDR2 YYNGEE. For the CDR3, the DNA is TGTGCCAGCAGCGCAGCTTATACGAACACTGAAGCTTTCTTT. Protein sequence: CASSAAYTNTEAFF.

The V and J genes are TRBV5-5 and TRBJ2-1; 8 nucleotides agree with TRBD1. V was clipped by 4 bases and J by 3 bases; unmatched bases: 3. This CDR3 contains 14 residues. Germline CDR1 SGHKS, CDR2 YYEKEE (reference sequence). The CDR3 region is CASSIGQGYNEQFF. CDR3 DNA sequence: TGTGCCAGCAGCATCGGACAGGGCTACAATGAGCAGTTCTTC.

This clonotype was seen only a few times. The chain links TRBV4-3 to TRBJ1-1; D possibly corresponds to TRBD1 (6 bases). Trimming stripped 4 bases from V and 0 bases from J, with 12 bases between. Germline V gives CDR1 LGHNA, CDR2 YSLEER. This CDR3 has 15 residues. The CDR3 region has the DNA TGCGCCAGCAGCCTAAACAGGGCCTTGAACACTGAAGCTTTCTTT. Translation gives CASSLNRALNTEAFF.

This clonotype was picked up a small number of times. Here the CDR3 DNA reads TGTGCCAGCAGCCCTTTACAGGCCGGGAACACCATATATTTT. Protein product: CASSPLQAGNTIYF. V and J are TRBV9 and TRBJ1-3, with D possibly being TRBD1 (5 bases). Trimming removed 4 bases at V and 7 bases at J, with 15 bases between. This CDR3 comprises 14 residues. Germline values: CDR1 SGDLS, CDR2 YYNGEE. Full variable domain (remainder filled in from reference TRBV9 and TRBJ1-3): DSGVTQTPKHLITATGQRVTLRCSPRSGDLSVYWYQQSLDQGLQFLIQYYNGEERAKGNILERFSAQQFPDLHSELNLSSLELGDSALYFCASSPLQAGNTIYFGEGSWLTVV.

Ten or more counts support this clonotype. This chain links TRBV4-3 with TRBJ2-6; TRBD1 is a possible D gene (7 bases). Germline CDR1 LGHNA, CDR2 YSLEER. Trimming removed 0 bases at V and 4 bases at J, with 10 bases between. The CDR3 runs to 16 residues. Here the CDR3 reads CASSQDRGAGANVLTF. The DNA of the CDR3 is TGCGCCAGCAGCCAAGACAGGGGGGCCGGGGCCAACGTCCTGACTTTC.

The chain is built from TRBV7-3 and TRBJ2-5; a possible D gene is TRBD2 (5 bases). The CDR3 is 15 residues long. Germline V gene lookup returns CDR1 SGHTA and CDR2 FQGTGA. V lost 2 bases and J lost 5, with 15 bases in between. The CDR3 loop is CASSLSVSPGETQYF. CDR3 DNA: TGTGCCAGCAGCTTATCCGTCTCTCCGGGGGAGACCCAGTACTTC.

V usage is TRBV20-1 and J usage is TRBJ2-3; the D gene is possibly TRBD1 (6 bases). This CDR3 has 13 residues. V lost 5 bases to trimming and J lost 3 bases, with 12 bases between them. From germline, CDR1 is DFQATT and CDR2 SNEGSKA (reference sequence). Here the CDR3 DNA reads TGCAGTGCTGTTCCCACAGGGACAGATACGCAGTATTTT. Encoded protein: CSAVPTGTDTQYF.

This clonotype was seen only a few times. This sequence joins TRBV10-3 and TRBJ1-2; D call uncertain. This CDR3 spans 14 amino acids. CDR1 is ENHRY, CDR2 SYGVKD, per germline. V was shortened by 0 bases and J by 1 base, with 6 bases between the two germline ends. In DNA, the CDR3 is TGTGCCATCAGTGAGTCGAACAGTAACTATGGCTACACCTTC. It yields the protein CAISESNSNYGYTF.

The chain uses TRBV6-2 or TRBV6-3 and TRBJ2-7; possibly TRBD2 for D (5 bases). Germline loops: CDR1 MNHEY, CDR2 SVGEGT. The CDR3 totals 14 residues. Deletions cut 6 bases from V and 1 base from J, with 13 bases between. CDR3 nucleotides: TGTGCCAGCAGCCCCCGGCGAGGGTCCTACGAGCAGTACTTC. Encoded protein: CASSPRRGSYEQYF.

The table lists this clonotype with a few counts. CDR3 coding DNA: TGTGCCAGCAGATCCTTCCACAGGGACGCGGGAGACGATGAAGCTTTCTTT. It codes for CASRSFHRDAGDDEAFF. The genes are TRBV6-1 and TRBJ1-1, with D possibly TRBD1 on 6 matching bases. The CDR3 spans 17 residues. Trimming pared 6 bases from V and 7 bases from J, leaving 27 bases between. Germline CDR1 reads MNHNS; CDR2 reads SASEGT.

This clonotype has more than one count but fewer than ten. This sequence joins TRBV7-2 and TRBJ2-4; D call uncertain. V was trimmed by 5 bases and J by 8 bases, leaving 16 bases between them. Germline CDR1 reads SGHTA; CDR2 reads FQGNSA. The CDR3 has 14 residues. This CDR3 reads CASSHDVAIDIQYF. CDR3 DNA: TGTGCCAGCAGCCACGACGTGGCTATTGACATTCAGTACTTC.

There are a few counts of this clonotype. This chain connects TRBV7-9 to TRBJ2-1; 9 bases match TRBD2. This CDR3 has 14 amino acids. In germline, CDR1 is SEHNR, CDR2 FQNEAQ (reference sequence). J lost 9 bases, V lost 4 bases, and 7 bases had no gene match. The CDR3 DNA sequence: TGTGCCAGCAGCTGGGAGGGGACTAGCAGTGAGCAGTTCTTC. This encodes CASSWEGTSSEQFF.

The CDR3 bases are TGTGCCAGCAGCTTAGGAGACGGAGAAGCTTTCTTT. Its protein product is CASSLGDGEAFF. The chain uses TRBV7-9 and TRBJ1-1; D call uncertain. The V gene's germline CDR1 is SEHNR and CDR2 FQNEAQ (reference sequence). Trimming removed 1 base from V and 8 bases from J, with 8 bases in between. The CDR3 is 12 residues long.

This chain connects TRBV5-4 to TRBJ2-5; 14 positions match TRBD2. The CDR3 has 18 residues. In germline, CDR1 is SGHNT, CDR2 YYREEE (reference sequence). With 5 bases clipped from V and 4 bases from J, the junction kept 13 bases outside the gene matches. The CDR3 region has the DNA TGTGCCAGCAGTTTACCTCCGGGACTAGCGGGAGTTGGAGAGACCCAGTACTTC. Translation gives CASSLPPGLAGVGETQYF.

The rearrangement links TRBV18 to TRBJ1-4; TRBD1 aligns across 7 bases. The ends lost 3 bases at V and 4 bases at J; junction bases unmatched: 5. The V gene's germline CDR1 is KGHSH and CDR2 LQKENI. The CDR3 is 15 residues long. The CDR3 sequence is CASSPGTANNEKLFF. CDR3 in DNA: TGTGCCAGCTCACCCGGGACAGCGAATAATGAAAAACTGTTTTTT.

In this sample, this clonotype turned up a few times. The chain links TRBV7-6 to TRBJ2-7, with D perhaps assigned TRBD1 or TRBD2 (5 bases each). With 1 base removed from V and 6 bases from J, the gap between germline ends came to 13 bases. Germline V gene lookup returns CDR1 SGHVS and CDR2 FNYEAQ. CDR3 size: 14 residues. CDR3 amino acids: CASSLGQGDFEQYV. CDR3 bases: TGTGCCAGCAGCTTAGGGCAGGGAGATTTCGAGCAGTACGTC.